Listed below are T cell receptor beta chains from one sample, sequenced in a study of blood T cell repertoires in COVID-19. Using immunoSEQ multiplex PCR, the repertoire was profiled, and TCRdb retains in-frame clones only, with some absent. The table records over 200,000 clones, over 80% of them present only once. The sequencing sample was made of peripheral blood. These TCRs come from a man aged 35 to 55 with acute or convalescent COVID-19. CDR3s include the opening cysteine and the closing phenylalanine or tryptophan. The D gene is left open where the match is weak. Clone size appears in some rows only: once, few, many, or a class for an expanded clone.

clone size: -
J gene: TRBJ2-1
D gene: TRBD2
V gene: TRBV19
CDR3 DNA: TGTGCCAGTAGTATCCTAGCGGGAGGGCTCTACAATGAGCAGTTCTTC
CDR3 protein: CASSILAGGLYNEQFF

clone size: -
J gene: TRBJ2-7
D gene: -
V gene: TRBV20-1
CDR3 DNA: TGCAGTGCTAGACAGGTCGAGCAGTACTTC
CDR3 protein: CSARQVEQYF

clone size: -
J gene: TRBJ1-4
D gene: -
V gene: TRBV18
CDR3 DNA: TGTGCCAGCTCACCCCTAACAGATGCTAATGAAAAACTGTTTTTT
CDR3 protein: CASSPLTDANEKLFF

clone size: -
J gene: TRBJ2-5
D gene: TRBD1
V gene: TRBV7-3
CDR3 DNA: TGTGCCAGCAGCCTACACACAGGGGGCATGGAAGAGACCCAGTACTTC
CDR3 protein: CASSLHTGGMEETQYF

clone size: -
J gene: TRBJ2-6
D gene: TRBD1
V gene: TRBV3-1/TRBV3-2
CDR3 DNA: TGTGCCAGCAGCCCCTGGGGACAGAGCTCTGGGGCCAACGTCCTGACTTTC
CDR3 protein: CASSPWGQSSGANVLTF

clone size: -
J gene: TRBJ2-7
D gene: -
V gene: TRBV6-5
CDR3 DNA: TGTGCCAGCAGTAACCACTGGGGAGACGAGCAGTACTTC
CDR3 protein: CASSNHWGDEQYF

clone size: -
J gene: TRBJ2-2
D gene: -
V gene: TRBV7-2
CDR3 DNA: TGTGCCAGCAGCCGCCGGGCCGGGGAGCTGTTTTTT
CDR3 protein: CASSRRAGELFF

clone size: -
J gene: TRBJ1-1
D gene: -
V gene: TRBV11-2
CDR3 DNA: TGTGCCAGCAGCTTAGTCGACCCCCGGGTGACGGGCACTGAAGCTTTCTTT
CDR3 protein: CASSLVDPRVTGTEAFF

clone size: -
J gene: TRBJ1-3
D gene: -
V gene: TRBV25-1
CDR3 DNA: TGTGCCAGCAGTGGCGACATATCTGGAAACACCATATATTTT
CDR3 protein: CASSGDISGNTIYF

clone size: -
J gene: TRBJ2-3
D gene: TRBD2
V gene: TRBV27
CDR3 DNA: TGTGCCAGCAGTTTAAGGACTAGCGGGAGTTCCGATACGCAGTATTTT
CDR3 protein: CASSLRTSGSSDTQYF

clone size: -
J gene: TRBJ1-1
D gene: TRBD1
V gene: TRBV19
CDR3 DNA: TGTGCCAGTAGTCCGCAACCGGGACAGGGGAACACTGAAGCTTTCTTT
CDR3 protein: CASSPQPGQGNTEAFF

clone size: once
J gene: TRBJ1-2
D gene: -
V gene: TRBV19
CDR3 DNA: TGTGCCAGTAGTATGAGGACAGCTGAGCCCGGCTATGGCTACACCTTC
CDR3 protein: CASSMRTAEPGYGYTF

clone size: once
J gene: TRBJ1-5
D gene: TRBD1
V gene: TRBV5-3
CDR3 DNA: TGTGCCAGAAGCTTGCGAAGGGACAGGGGATCGAGCAATCAGCCCCAGCATTTT
CDR3 protein: CARSLRRDRGSSNQPQHF

clone size: -
J gene: TRBJ1-1
D gene: TRBD1
V gene: TRBV5-5
CDR3 DNA: TGTGCCAGCAGCTTGGTGGGGACAGGGGTGAGGGCTGAAGCTTTCTTT
CDR3 protein: CASSLVGTGVRAEAFF

clone size: -
J gene: TRBJ2-1
D gene: -
V gene: TRBV7-2
CDR3 DNA: TGTGCCAGCAGCTTCCAGGGGAAAGACTACAATGAGCAGTTCTTC
CDR3 protein: CASSFQGKDYNEQFF

clone size: -
J gene: TRBJ2-6
D gene: -
V gene: TRBV21-1
CDR3 DNA: TGTGCCAGCACCAAAGACCCTCGCCAGGGGGCAACCGGGGCCAACGTCCTGACTTTC
CDR3 protein: CASTKDPRQGATGANVLTF

clone size: -
J gene: TRBJ2-1
D gene: -
V gene: TRBV9
CDR3 DNA: TGTGCCAGCAGCGTAAGGACAGTTGGTGAGCAGTTCTTC
CDR3 protein: CASSVRTVGEQFF

clone size: -
J gene: TRBJ2-1
D gene: -
V gene: TRBV6-2/TRBV6-3
CDR3 DNA: TGTGCCAGCAGTTACCCTAACAGTTTCTCCTACAATGAGCAGTTCTTC
CDR3 protein: CASSYPNSFSYNEQFF

clone size: -
J gene: TRBJ2-7
D gene: TRBD2
V gene: TRBV6-2/TRBV6-3
CDR3 DNA: TGTGCCAGCAGTTACGCCATAGCGGGAGGGACCTACGAGCAGTACTTC
CDR3 protein: CASSYAIAGGTYEQYF

clone size: once
J gene: TRBJ1-5
D gene: TRBD1
V gene: TRBV19
CDR3 DNA: TGTGCCAGTAGTAAAGAGACAGGGTATCAGCCCCAGCATTTT
CDR3 protein: CASSKETGYQPQHF

clone size: -
J gene: TRBJ1-2
D gene: -
V gene: TRBV21-1
CDR3 DNA: TGTGCCAGCAGCACCCGGGACACGAAAAAGCATGGCTACACCTTC
CDR3 protein: CASSTRDTKKHGYTF

clone size: -
J gene: TRBJ1-5
D gene: -
V gene: TRBV19
CDR3 DNA: TGTGCCAGTAGGGCACAGGTACCCAATCAGCCCCAGCATTTT
CDR3 protein: CASRAQVPNQPQHF

clone size: -
J gene: TRBJ1-3
D gene: TRBD1
V gene: TRBV6-5
CDR3 DNA: TGTGCCAGTCTTCAGGGGGCGGCTGGAAACACCATATATTTT
CDR3 protein: CASLQGAAGNTIYF

clone size: -
J gene: TRBJ1-2
D gene: -
V gene: TRBV7-2
CDR3 DNA: TGTGCCAGCAGCCCCAAGTCGGGGGGCCCCTATGGCTACACCTTC
CDR3 protein: CASSPKSGGPYGYTF

clone size: -
J gene: TRBJ2-1
D gene: TRBD2
V gene: TRBV13
CDR3 DNA: TGTGCCAGCAGCTTTGGACTAGCGGGACCCTCCTACAATGAGCAGTTCTTC
CDR3 protein: CASSFGLAGPSYNEQFF

clone size: -
J gene: TRBJ1-5
D gene: TRBD1
V gene: TRBV19
CDR3 DNA: TGTGCCAGTAGGGCGACAGGGGTTCAGCCCCAGCATTTT
CDR3 protein: CASRATGVQPQHF

clone size: few
J gene: TRBJ2-7
D gene: TRBD1
V gene: TRBV18
CDR3 DNA: TGTGCCAGCTCACCATTATCACAGGGGGCGAGTGAGCAGTACTTC
CDR3 protein: CASSPLSQGASEQYF

clone size: few
J gene: TRBJ2-7
D gene: TRBD2
V gene: TRBV27
CDR3 DNA: TGTGCCAGCAGTGCCCTAGCGGGTTCTATCTACGAGCAGTACTTC
CDR3 protein: CASSALAGSIYEQYF

clone size: -
J gene: TRBJ1-2
D gene: TRBD1
V gene: TRBV27
CDR3 DNA: TGTGCCAGCAGTCTCCGGACAGGGGGCGATGGCTACACCTTC
CDR3 protein: CASSLRTGGDGYTF

clone size: -
J gene: TRBJ1-3
D gene: -
V gene: TRBV6-5
CDR3 DNA: TGTGCCAGCAGTCAACAGGATAGCCCTGGAAACACCATATATTTT
CDR3 protein: CASSQQDSPGNTIYF

clone size: -
J gene: TRBJ2-7
D gene: TRBD2
V gene: TRBV7-8
CDR3 DNA: TGTGCCAGCAGAAAGGGACTAGCGGGTTTCTACGAGCAGTACTTC
CDR3 protein: CASRKGLAGFYEQYF

clone size: -
J gene: TRBJ2-4
D gene: TRBD1
V gene: TRBV5-1
CDR3 DNA: TGCGCCAGCAGCTTGTACCCCGGGACAGAATCCATTCAGTACTTC
CDR3 protein: CASSLYPGTESIQYF

clone size: once
J gene: TRBJ1-2
D gene: -
V gene: TRBV20-1
CDR3 DNA: TGCAGTGCTAGTAACGCGCGGGGGTCGTATGGCTACACCTTC
CDR3 protein: CSASNARGSYGYTF

clone size: -
J gene: TRBJ1-3
D gene: -
V gene: TRBV4-1
CDR3 DNA: TGCGCCAGCAGCCAGAACCAGGTATTCTCTGGAAACACCATATATTTT
CDR3 protein: CASSQNQVFSGNTIYF

clone size: -
J gene: TRBJ2-3
D gene: TRBD2
V gene: TRBV28
CDR3 DNA: TGTGCCAGCAGTCCCTCTTCCGGGAGGCGGTATACGCAGTATTTT
CDR3 protein: CASSPSSGRRYTQYF

clone size: -
J gene: TRBJ1-5
D gene: -
V gene: TRBV11-2
CDR3 DNA: TGTGCCAGCAGCTTAACTGCCTCGGGAGAGCCCCAGCATTTT
CDR3 protein: CASSLTASGEPQHF

clone size: -
J gene: TRBJ1-3
D gene: -
V gene: TRBV19
CDR3 DNA: TGTGCCAGTAGTGACGGCAGGGGACGACACACCATATATTTT
CDR3 protein: CASSDGRGRHTIYF

clone size: -
J gene: TRBJ1-2
D gene: -
V gene: TRBV19
CDR3 DNA: TGTGCCAGTGCGCGGGGGGTTTCCGTCCCCGGTGGCTACACCTTC
CDR3 protein: CASARGVSVPGGYTF

clone size: few
J gene: TRBJ1-1
D gene: -
V gene: TRBV5-4
CDR3 DNA: TGTGCCAGCAACGTACAGGGGAACACTGAAGCTTTCTTT
CDR3 protein: CASNVQGNTEAFF

clone size: -
J gene: TRBJ1-2
D gene: TRBD1
V gene: TRBV25-1
CDR3 DNA: TGTGCCAGCAGCGCCGGGACAGGGTATGGCTACACCTTC
CDR3 protein: CASSAGTGYGYTF

clone size: -
J gene: TRBJ2-5
D gene: TRBD1
V gene: TRBV27
CDR3 DNA: TGTGCCAGCAGTGAGGGACAGGGGAAGACAGAGACCCAGTACTTC
CDR3 protein: CASSEGQGKTETQYF

clone size: -
J gene: TRBJ1-6
D gene: -
V gene: TRBV10-3
CDR3 DNA: TGTGCCATCGGGAAGGAGGGGAATTCACCCCTCCACTTT
CDR3 protein: CAIGKEGNSPLHF

clone size: -
J gene: TRBJ1-6
D gene: TRBD1
V gene: TRBV5-6
CDR3 DNA: TGTGCCAGCAGCCGTGACAGGGCCTCGAATAATTCACCCCTCCACTTT
CDR3 protein: CASSRDRASNNSPLHF

clone size: -
J gene: TRBJ2-1
D gene: -
V gene: TRBV12-5
CDR3 DNA: TGTGCTAGTGGTTTGTGGGGGGGCGGGACCTCCTACAATGAGCAGTTCTTC
CDR3 protein: CASGLWGGGTSYNEQFF

clone size: few
J gene: TRBJ2-2
D gene: -
V gene: TRBV18
CDR3 DNA: TGTGCCAGCTCACCAGAGCGGAACACCGGGGAGCTGTTTTTT
CDR3 protein: CASSPERNTGELFF

clone size: -
J gene: TRBJ1-2
D gene: TRBD1
V gene: TRBV2
CDR3 DNA: TGTGCCAGCAGCGAAACAGGGGGCTATGGCTACACCTTC
CDR3 protein: CASSETGGYGYTF

clone size: -
J gene: TRBJ1-4
D gene: -
V gene: TRBV2
CDR3 DNA: TGTGCCAGCAGTGAAGGGACAGAGATAGAAAAACTGTTTTTT
CDR3 protein: CASSEGTEIEKLFF

clone size: -
J gene: TRBJ1-2
D gene: TRBD1
V gene: TRBV11-2
CDR3 DNA: TGTGCCAGCAGCCCAGGGGGTGGGGGAGTCTATGGCTACACCTTC
CDR3 protein: CASSPGGGGVYGYTF

clone size: -
J gene: TRBJ2-5
D gene: -
V gene: TRBV6-5
CDR3 DNA: TGTGCCAGCTGGTGGGGGGAGGCAGAGACCCAGTACTTC
CDR3 protein: CASWWGEAETQYF

clone size: -
J gene: TRBJ1-5
D gene: TRBD1
V gene: TRBV4-1
CDR3 DNA: TGCGCCAGCAGCCAAACAGGGGGAGCTCAGCCCCAGCATTTT
CDR3 protein: CASSQTGGAQPQHF

clone size: -
J gene: TRBJ1-4
D gene: -
V gene: TRBV4-1
CDR3 DNA: TGCGCCAGCAGCCAAGGGGAGGGTGCGGAAAAACTGTTTTTT
CDR3 protein: CASSQGEGAEKLFF

clone size: -
J gene: TRBJ1-3
D gene: -
V gene: TRBV5-1
CDR3 DNA: TGCGCCAGCAGCTTGGAGGGCAGGACGAGGGCCGGAAACACCATATATTTT
CDR3 protein: CASSLEGRTRAGNTIYF

clone size: -
J gene: TRBJ2-7
D gene: TRBD2
V gene: TRBV4-1
CDR3 DNA: TGCGCCAGCAGCCACGTCACTAGCGGGGGCTCCTACGAGCAGTACTTC
CDR3 protein: CASSHVTSGGSYEQYF